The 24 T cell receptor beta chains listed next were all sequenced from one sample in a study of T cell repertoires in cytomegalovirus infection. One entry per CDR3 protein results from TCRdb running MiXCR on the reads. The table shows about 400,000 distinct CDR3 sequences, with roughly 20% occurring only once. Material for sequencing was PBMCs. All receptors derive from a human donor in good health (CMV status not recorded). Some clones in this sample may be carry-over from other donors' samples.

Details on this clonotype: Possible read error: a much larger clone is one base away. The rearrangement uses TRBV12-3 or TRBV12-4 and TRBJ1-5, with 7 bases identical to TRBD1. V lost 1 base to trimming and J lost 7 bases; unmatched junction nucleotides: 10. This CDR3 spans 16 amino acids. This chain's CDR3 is CASSLGAGGPKQPQHF. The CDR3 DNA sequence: TGTGCCAGCAGTTTAGGGGCAGGGGGGCCCAAACAGCCCCAGCATTTT.

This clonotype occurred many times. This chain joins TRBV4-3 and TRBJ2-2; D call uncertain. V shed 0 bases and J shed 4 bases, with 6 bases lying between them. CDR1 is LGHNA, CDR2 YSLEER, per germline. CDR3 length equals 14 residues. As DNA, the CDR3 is TGCGCCAGCAGCCAAGATGGGATCACCGGGGAGCTGTTTTTT. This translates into CASSQDGITGELFF.

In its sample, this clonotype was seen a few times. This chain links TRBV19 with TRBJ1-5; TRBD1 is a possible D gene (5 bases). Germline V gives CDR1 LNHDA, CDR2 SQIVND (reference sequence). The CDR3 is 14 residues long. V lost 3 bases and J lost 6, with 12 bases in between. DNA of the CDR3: TGTGCCAGTAGTATGACGGGGGGACCTCAGCCCCAGCATTTT. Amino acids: CASSMTGGPQPQHF. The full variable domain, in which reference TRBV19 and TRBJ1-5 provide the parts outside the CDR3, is DGGITQSPKYLFRKEGQNVTLSCEQNLNHDAMYWYRQDPGQGLRLIYYSQIVNDFQKGDIAEGYSVSREKKESFPLTVTSAQKNPTAFYLCASSMTGGPQPQHFGDGTRLSIL.

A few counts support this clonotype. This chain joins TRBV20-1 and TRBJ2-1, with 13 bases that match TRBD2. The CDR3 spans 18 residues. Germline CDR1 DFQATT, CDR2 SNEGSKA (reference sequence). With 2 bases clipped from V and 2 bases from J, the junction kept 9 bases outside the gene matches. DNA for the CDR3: TGCAGTGCTAGATCCGGGACTAGCGGGGCGGTTCCCTACAATGAGCAGTTCTTC. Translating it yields CSARSGTSGAVPYNEQFF.

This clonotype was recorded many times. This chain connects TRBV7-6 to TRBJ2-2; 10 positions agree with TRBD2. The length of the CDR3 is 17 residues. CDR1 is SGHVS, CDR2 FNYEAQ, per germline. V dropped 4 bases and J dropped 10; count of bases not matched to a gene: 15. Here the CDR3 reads CASSSDGRAGGPVELFF. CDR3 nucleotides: TGTGCCAGCAGCTCAGACGGTCGAGCGGGAGGGCCCGTGGAGCTGTTTTTT.

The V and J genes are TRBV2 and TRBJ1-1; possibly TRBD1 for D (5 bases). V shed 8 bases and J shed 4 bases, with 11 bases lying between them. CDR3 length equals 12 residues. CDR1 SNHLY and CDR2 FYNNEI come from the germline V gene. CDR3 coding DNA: TGTGCCAGCCTGGGGACCGGCACTGAAGCTTTCTTT. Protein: CASLGTGTEAFF.

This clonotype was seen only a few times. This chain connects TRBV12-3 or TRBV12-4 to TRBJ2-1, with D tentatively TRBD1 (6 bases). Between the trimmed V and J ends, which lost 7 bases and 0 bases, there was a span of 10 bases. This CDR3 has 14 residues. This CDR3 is CASTQTGSYNEQFF. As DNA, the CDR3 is TGTGCCAGCACTCAGACAGGCTCCTACAATGAGCAGTTCTTC.

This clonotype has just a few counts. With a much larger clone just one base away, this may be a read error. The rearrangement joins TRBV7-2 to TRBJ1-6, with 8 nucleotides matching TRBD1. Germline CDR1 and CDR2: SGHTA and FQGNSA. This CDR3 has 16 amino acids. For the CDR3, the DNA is TGTGCCAGCAGCGGAGGGCCTACAGGGGGTGGTTCACCCTTCCACTTT. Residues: CASSGGPTGGGSPFHF.

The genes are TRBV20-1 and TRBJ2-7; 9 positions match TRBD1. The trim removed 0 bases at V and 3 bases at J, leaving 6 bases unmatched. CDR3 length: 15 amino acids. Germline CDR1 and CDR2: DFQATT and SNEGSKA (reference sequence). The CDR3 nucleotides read TGCAGTGCTAGAGAGGGGACAGGGATGGGCTACGAGCAGTACTTC. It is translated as CSAREGTGMGYEQYF.

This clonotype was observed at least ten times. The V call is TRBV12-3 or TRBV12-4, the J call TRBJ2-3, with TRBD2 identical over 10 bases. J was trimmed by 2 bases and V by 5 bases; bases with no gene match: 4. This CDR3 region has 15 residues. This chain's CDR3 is CASSILAGYTDTQYF. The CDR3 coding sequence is TGTGCCAGCAGTATACTAGCGGGGTACACAGATACGCAGTATTTT.

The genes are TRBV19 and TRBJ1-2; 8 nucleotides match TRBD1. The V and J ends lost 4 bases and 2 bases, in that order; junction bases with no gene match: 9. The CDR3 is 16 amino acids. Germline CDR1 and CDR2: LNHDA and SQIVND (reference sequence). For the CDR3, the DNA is TGTGCCAGTAGTAACCCCCGGACAGGGCGAAACTATGGCTACACCTTC. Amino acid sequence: CASSNPRTGRNYGYTF.

Here the CDR3 reads CASSYSGSTNEQYF. CDR3 in DNA: TGTGCCAGCAGTTACTCCGGGAGTACCAACGAGCAGTACTTC. The V gene is TRBV6-2 or TRBV6-3, the J gene TRBJ2-7, with D possibly being TRBD2 (6 bases). The length of the CDR3 is 14 residues. V was clipped by 0 bases and J by 5 bases, with 11 bases between them. In germline, CDR1 is MNHEY, CDR2 SVGEGT.

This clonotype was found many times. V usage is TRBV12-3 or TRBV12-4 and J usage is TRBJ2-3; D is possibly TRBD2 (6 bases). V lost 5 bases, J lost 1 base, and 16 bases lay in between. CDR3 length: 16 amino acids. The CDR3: CASSRRADYRTDTQYF. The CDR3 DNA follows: TGTGCCAGCAGTCGGCGGGCGGACTATCGCACAGATACGCAGTATTTT.

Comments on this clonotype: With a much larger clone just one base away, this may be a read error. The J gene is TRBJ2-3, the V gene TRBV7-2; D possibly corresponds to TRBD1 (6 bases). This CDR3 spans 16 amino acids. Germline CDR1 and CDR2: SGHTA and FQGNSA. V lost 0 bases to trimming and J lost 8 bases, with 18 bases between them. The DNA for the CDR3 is TGTGCCAGCAGCTTAGCCCTCCTCTTACAGGGCGGTACGCAGTATTTT. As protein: CASSLALLLQGGTQYF.

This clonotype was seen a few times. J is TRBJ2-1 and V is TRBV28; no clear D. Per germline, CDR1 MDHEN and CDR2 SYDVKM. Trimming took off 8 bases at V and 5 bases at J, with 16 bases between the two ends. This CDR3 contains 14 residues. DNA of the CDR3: TGTGCCAGCCTACCCTTGTTGAGGAACAATGAGCAGTTCTTC. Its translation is CASLPLLRNNEQFF.

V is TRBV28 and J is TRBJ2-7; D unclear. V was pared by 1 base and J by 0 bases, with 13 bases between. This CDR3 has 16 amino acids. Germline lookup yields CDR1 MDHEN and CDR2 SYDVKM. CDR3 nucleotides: TGTGCCAGCAGTTTATTTTTCGGCAGAGGCTCCTACGAGCAGTACTTC. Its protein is CASSLFFGRGSYEQYF.

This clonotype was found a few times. This CDR3 is CASSSAGALRGEAFF. In nucleotides, the CDR3 is TGTGCCAGCAGTTCGGCGGGAGCTCTACGGGGTGAAGCTTTCTTT. The V and J genes are TRBV6-2 or TRBV6-3 and TRBJ1-1; D remains unclear. This CDR3 region has 15 residues. Per germline, CDR1 MNHEY and CDR2 SVGEGT. V was pared by 4 bases and J by 7 bases, with 19 bases between.

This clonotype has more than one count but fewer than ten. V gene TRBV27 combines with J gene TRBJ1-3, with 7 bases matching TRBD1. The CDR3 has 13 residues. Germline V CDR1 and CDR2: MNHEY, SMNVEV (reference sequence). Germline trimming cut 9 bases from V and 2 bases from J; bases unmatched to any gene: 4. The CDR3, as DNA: TGTGCCAGTCGGGACAGCCCTGGAAACACCATATATTTT. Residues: CASRDSPGNTIYF.

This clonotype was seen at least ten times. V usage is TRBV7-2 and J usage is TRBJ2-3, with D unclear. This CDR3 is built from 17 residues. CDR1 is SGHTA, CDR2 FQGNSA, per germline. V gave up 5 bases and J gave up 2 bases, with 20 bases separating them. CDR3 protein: CASSLIGSVSFTDTQYF. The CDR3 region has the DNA TGTGCCAGCAGCCTTATCGGGTCGGTCAGTTTCACAGATACGCAGTATTTT.

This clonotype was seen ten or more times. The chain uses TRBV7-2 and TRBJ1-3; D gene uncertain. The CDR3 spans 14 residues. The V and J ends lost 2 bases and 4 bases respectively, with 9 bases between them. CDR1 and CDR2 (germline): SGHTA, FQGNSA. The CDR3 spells CASSLMSGGNTIYF. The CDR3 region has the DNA TGTGCCAGCAGCTTAATGAGTGGGGGAAACACCATATATTTT. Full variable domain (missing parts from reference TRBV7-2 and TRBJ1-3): GAGVSQSPSNKVTEKGKDVELRCDPISGHTALYWYRQSLGQGLEFLIYFQGNSAPDKSGLPSDRFSAERTGGSVSTLTIQRTQQEDSAVYLCASSLMSGGNTIYFGEGSWLTVV.

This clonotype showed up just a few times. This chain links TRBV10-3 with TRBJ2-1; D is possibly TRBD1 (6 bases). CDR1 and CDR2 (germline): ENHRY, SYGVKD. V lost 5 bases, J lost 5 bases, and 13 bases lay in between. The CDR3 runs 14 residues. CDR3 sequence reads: CAISLGTKNNEQFF. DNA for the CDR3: TGTGCCATCAGTTTGGGGACAAAGAACAATGAGCAGTTCTTC.

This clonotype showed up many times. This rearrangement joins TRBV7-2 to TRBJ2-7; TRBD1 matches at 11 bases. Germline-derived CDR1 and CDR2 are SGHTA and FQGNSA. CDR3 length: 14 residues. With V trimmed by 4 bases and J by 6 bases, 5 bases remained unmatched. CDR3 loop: CASSSRTGGREQYF. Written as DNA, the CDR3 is TGTGCCAGCAGCTCCCGGACAGGGGGCCGCGAGCAGTACTTC.

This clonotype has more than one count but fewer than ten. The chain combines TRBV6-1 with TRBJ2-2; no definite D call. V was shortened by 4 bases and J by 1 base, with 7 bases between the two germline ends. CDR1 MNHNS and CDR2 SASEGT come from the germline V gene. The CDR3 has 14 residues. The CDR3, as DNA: TGTGCCAGCAGTGTCGGACGGAACACCGGGGAGCTGTTTTTT. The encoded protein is CASSVGRNTGELFF.

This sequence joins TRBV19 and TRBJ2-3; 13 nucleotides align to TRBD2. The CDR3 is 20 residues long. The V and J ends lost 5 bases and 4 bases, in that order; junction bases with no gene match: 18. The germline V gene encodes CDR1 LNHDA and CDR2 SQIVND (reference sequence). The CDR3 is CASSVTGTSGIGAGPDTQYF. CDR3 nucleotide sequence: TGTGCCAGTAGTGTCACCGGGACTAGCGGGATAGGGGCCGGCCCAGATACGCAGTATTTT. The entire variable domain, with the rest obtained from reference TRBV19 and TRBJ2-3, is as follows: DGGITQSPKYLFRKEGQNVTLSCEQNLNHDAMYWYRQDPGQGLRLIYYSQIVNDFQKGDIAEGYSVSREKKESFPLTVTSAQKNPTAFYLCASSVTGTSGIGAGPDTQYFGPGTRLTVL.